This T cell receptor beta chain was documented in a study of technical replicates of blood from four donors. Sequencing was performed with immunoSEQ multiplex PCR; in TCRdb, only in-frame clones are kept and a portion is missing. The data show about 70,000 clones, under 99% seen once. Germline CDR1 and CDR2: SQVTM and ANQGSEA. This CDR3 region has 13 residues. V was shortened by 2 bases and J by 7 bases, with 12 bases between the two germline ends. Sequenced sample: T cells isolated from PBMCs. The chain has TRBV29-1 and TRBJ2-1; D may be TRBD1 (5 bases). This receptor was taken from a human donor in good health. CDR3 sequence: CSVERQTPNEQFF. The CDR3 DNA reads as TGCAGCGTTGAAAGACAGACCCCTAATGAGCAGTTCTTC.